The sequence of this T cell receptor beta chain was determined in a study of blood T cells in healthy people across ages. Through a sample-barcoded 5' primer and a J-beta primer mix, a second PCR was run for about 6 to 11 cycles. MiXCR was run by TCRdb on the 5' RACE reads, yielding one entry per CDR3 protein. The sample consists of 380,000 or so distinct CDR3 sequences, 50% to 60% of them appearing once. CDR3 length: 17 residues. Per the germline V gene, CDR1 is LGHNA and CDR2 is YSLEER. Trimming took off 1 base at V and 6 bases at J, with 19 bases between the two ends. Turning to this clonotype: Its antigen is unidentified.

Study outcomes and limitations: Unknown donor CMV status possibly confounded expanded clonotype changes.

The sequence came from a man in his sixties in good health. Sequencing was done on a sample of blood. V and J are TRBV4-3 and TRBJ1-5; D might be TRBD1 (6 bases). The CDR3 DNA sequence: TGCGCCAGCAGCCAAGTCTCCAGGGGCGCGGGGGGTCAGCCCCAGCATTTT. Translating gives CASSQVSRGAGGQPQHF.